These 4 T cell receptor beta chains share one sample of origin, sequenced in a study of blood T cell repertoires in COVID-19 (dated by TCRdb to the early 2020s). The library was built by means of the immunoSEQ multiplex PCR assay. TCRdb re-hosts the immuneACCESS table, in-frame sequences only. Its copies lack some clones; in the studies checked, an unresolved V gene accounts for under half of them, and the cause for the rest is not known. Within this sample are under 300,000 clones, with 88% of them counted one time only. In total, the top ten clones hold around 0.99% of the sample. The sequencing sample was made of peripheral blood. The source of these receptors is a woman between 40 and 50 years old who had recovered from COVID-19.

The rearrangement joins TRBV25-1 to TRBJ1-1; D is uncertain. CDR1 and CDR2 from the germline V gene are MGHDK and SYGVNS. The CDR3 contains 16 residues. V shed 3 bases and J shed 3 bases, with 17 bases lying between them. The CDR3 DNA sequence: TGTGCCAGCAGTGACCCCCGGGGAGGCATGGACACTGAAGCTTTCTTT. Translation: CASSDPRGGMDTEAFF.

V and J are TRBV18 and TRBJ1-2, with 12 nucleotides matching TRBD1. The CDR3 sequence is 15 residues long. CDR1 is KGHSH and CDR2 is LQKENI in the germline V gene. V lost 5 bases to trimming and J lost 6 bases; unmatched junction nucleotides: 7. The CDR3 protein is CASSAGTGGLDGYTF. The CDR3, as DNA: TGTGCCAGCTCAGCTGGGACAGGGGGCCTTGATGGCTACACCTTC.

The chain links TRBV19 to TRBJ2-2; 11 bases map to TRBD1. CDR1 LNHDA and CDR2 SQIVND come from the germline V gene (reference sequence). Trimming at V came to 7 bases and at J to 6 bases, leaving 10 bases not matched to a gene. This CDR3 is built from 16 residues. This chain's CDR3 is CASTTIGTGGAGELFF. The CDR3 bases are TGTGCCAGTACCACCATCGGGACAGGGGGGGCCGGGGAGCTGTTTTTT.

The CDR3 spells CASSQDIGGSGRGAYEQYF. As DNA, the CDR3 is TGTGCCAGCAGCCAAGATATTGGGGGTAGCGGGAGAGGAGCCTACGAGCAGTACTTC. The rearrangement joins TRBV3-1 (or the pseudogene TRBV3-2) to TRBJ2-7; TRBD2 matches at 9 bases. Germline values: CDR1 LGHDT, CDR2 YNNKEL (reference sequence). V lost 0 bases to trimming and J lost 2 bases; unmatched junction nucleotides: 14. The CDR3 extends over 19 amino acids.